The 2 T cell receptor beta chains presented below share a single source sample, sequenced in a study of blood T cells in healthy people across ages. PCR was performed a second time for about 7 to 12 cycles using a sample-barcoded 5' primer and a J-beta primer mix. Using its own MiXCR run on the 5' RACE reads, TCRdb lists one record per CDR3 protein. This sample has hundreds of thousands of distinct CDR3 sequences, with 22% found just once. The source material was blood. The source of these receptors is a man in his 70s in good health.

This clonotype was observed a few times. The chain carries TRBV27 and TRBJ1-5; 7 bases fit TRBD1. CDR3 size: 16 residues. Looked up from germline, CDR1 is MNHEY and CDR2 is SMNVEV (reference sequence). V was clipped by 5 bases and J by 5 bases; unmatched bases: 12. The CDR3 sequence is CASSLGQDGFDQPQHF. The CDR3 DNA sequence: TGTGCCAGCAGTCTCGGACAGGATGGGTTCGATCAGCCCCAGCATTTT.

In DNA, the CDR3 is TGTGCCAGCAGCTTATTCTTCGCAGAGCAGTACTTC. Protein sequence: CASSLFFAEQYF. The V call is TRBV7-8, the J call TRBJ2-7, with D hard to call. Trimming removed 2 bases from V and 7 bases from J, with 9 bases in between. Germline V CDR1 and CDR2: SGHVS, FQNEAQ. There are 12 residues in the CDR3.